The clone carrying this T cell receptor beta chain was recorded at least ten times. Treatment was busulfan-fludarabine conditioning, a marrow graft, and cyclophosphamide on days +3 and +4. The CDR3 contains 14 residues. V gave up 4 bases and J gave up 3 bases; unmatched junction bases: 2. Germline V gene sequence: CDR1 ENHRY, CDR2 SYGVKD. This entry comes from a study of T cells after posttransplantation cyclophosphamide. Clones were sequenced by immunoSEQ multiplex PCR, and TCRdb holds only the in-frame ones, with some missing. The repertoire shows some 23,000 clones, none seen only once; the top ten take 1.8%.

V usage is TRBV10-3 and J usage is TRBJ1-1; 10 nucleotides align to TRBD1. This receptor was identified in a male patient between 18 and 35 years old who received an allogeneic stem cell transplant from a related donor, was CMV-positive, and had no GVHD. Some T cells may have originated in the graft donor. The material sequenced was PBMCs, taken after allogeneic stem cell transplant with posttransplant cyclophosphamide. CDR3 in amino acids: CAISVGQGDTEAFF. CDR3 sequence (DNA): TGTGCCATCAGTGTAGGACAGGGGGACACTGAAGCTTTCTTT.